This T cell receptor beta chain was recorded in a study of T cells after posttransplantation cyclophosphamide. Overall study findings and caveats: Recipient CMV seropositivity and CMV reactivation strongly tracked TRB clonality. Donor CD8+ memory clones often dominated recipient blood repertoires at later times.

In its sample, this clone was seen a few times. Its target is unknown. A marrow graft followed busulfan-fludarabine conditioning, with cyclophosphamide on days +3 and +4. V was pared by 8 bases and J by 9 bases, with 11 bases of the junction left unmatched. The CDR3 sequence is 15 residues long. Germline values: CDR1 MNHEY, CDR2 SVGAGI. Produced via immunoSEQ multiplex PCR; TCRdb's table is partial and in-frame only. The repertoire holds 30,000 to 45,000 clones, with roughly 78% as singletons. This TCR was sampled from a female patient aged 35 to 55 who received an allogeneic stem cell transplant from a related donor, was CMV-positive, and had no GVHD. Certain T cells may be donor cells from the graft. The V and J genes are TRBV6-5 and TRBJ1-6; 9 positions agree with TRBD1. Sequences were derived from CD4+ T cells sorted from blood, sampled 1903 days after a stem cell transplant with posttransplant cyclophosphamide. CDR3 DNA: TGTGCCAGCCGAAAGCTACAGGGGGCGGGTTCACCCCTCCACTTT. This sequence encodes CASRKLQGAGSPLHF.